The T cell receptor (beta chain) under discussion was sequenced for a study of blood T cell repertoires in COVID-19. On the study more broadly: Sources were T cells, B-cell-depleted T cells, or PBMCs; the material itself was cDNA or gDNA.

Those enrolled, adults aged roughly 18 to 89 years, came from roughly 23 US areas. Allocation to cohorts depended on clinical history reported by the participants. V dropped 6 bases and J dropped 2 bases, with 19 bases sitting between them. Germline CDR1 SNHLY, CDR2 FYNNEI. The CDR3 is made up of 16 amino acids. As originally analysed: Reference gene primers were amplified, and this amplification served to estimate nucleated cell counts. TCRdb's copy holds only in-frame clones and misses some; the assay was immunoSEQ multiplex PCR. The V and J calls and clone size were taken over from that table, and D and trimming were inferred from the DNA. The data hold over 200,000 clones, with 86% observed a single time.

This sequence joins TRBV2 and TRBJ2-5, with TRBD1 as a possible D gene (7 bases). The specimen sequenced was PBMCs or T cells enriched from blood (not recorded which). The source of this sequence is a woman in her twenties or thirties who had been exposed to COVID-19. DNA for the CDR3: TGTGCCAGCAGATCATCAGGGGGGACGGTACAAGAGACCCAGTACTTC. This codes for CASRSSGGTVQETQYF.